What follows are 21 T cell receptor beta chains derived from one specimen sequenced in a study of radiotherapy plus CTLA-4 blockade in lung cancer. Clones were read by immunoSEQ multiplex PCR, and TCRdb kept only the in-frame ones, dropping some. The sample records roughly 66,000 clones, under 85% being singletons. The starting material was peripheral blood, obtained from a patient treated with radiotherapy plus ipilimumab. The receptor source for this set is a human donor with non-small cell lung cancer who had a partial response to radiotherapy plus ipilimumab.

The J gene is TRBJ1-5, the V gene TRBV5-1; TRBD1 is a possible D gene (5 bases). The V and J ends lost 0 bases and 6 bases respectively, with 13 bases between them. The germline gives CDR1 SGHRS, CDR2 YFSETQ. The CDR3 runs 15 residues. The CDR3 reads CASSLDPGVGQPQHF. CDR3 DNA sequence: TGCGCCAGCAGCTTGGATCCGGGGGTAGGTCAGCCCCAGCATTTT.

This clone was counted once. The rearrangement links TRBV27 to TRBJ2-2; 7 nucleotides align to TRBD1. Germline values: CDR1 MNHEY, CDR2 SMNVEV (reference sequence). Unmatched junction bases numbered 9, after V lost 6 bases and J lost 2 bases. The CDR3 length is 16 residues. The CDR3 bases are TGTGCCAGCAGCCTTTATGGGACAGCTAACACCGGGGAGCTGTTTTTT. Translated, it gives CASSLYGTANTGELFF.

The chain is built from TRBV30 and TRBJ2-3; D remains ambiguous. V shed 7 bases and J shed 0 bases, with 14 bases lying between them. The CDR3 contains 14 residues. Germline CDR1 and CDR2: GTSNPN and SVGIG (reference sequence). The CDR3, as DNA: TGTGCCTCTACCTTTAGAGCTAGCACAGATACGCAGTATTTT. Amino acid sequence: CASTFRASTDTQYF.

This sequence joins TRBV28 and TRBJ2-1; D gene ambiguous. Germline V gene sequence: CDR1 MDHEN, CDR2 SYDVKM. CDR3 length equals 12 residues. The germline V and J ends were trimmed by 3 bases and 6 bases, with 6 bases remaining between them. CDR3 coding DNA: TGTGCCAGCAGTTTCTATGGCAATGAGCAGTTCTTC. This translates into CASSFYGNEQFF.

The rearrangement uses TRBV5-5 and TRBJ2-7; D may be TRBD1 (6 bases). The V and J ends lost 0 bases and 7 bases respectively, with 17 bases between them. Germline CDR1 and CDR2: SGHKS and YYEKEE (reference sequence). The CDR3 consists of 15 residues. CDR3 bases: TGTGCCAGCAGCTTGGGGGTAGGACAGACCCGGGAGCAGTACTTC. Amino acid sequence: CASSLGVGQTREQYF. The full variable domain, rest sourced from reference TRBV5-5 and TRBJ2-7, is DAGVTQSPTHLIKTRGQQVTLRCSPISGHKSVSWYQQVLGQGPQFIFQYYEKEERGRGNFPDRFSARQFPNYSSELNVNALLLGDSALYLCASSLGVGQTREQYFGPGTRLTVT.

V is TRBV7-7 and J is TRBJ1-4; 9 bases match TRBD1. CDR3 length: 15 amino acids. J gave up 4 bases and V 5 bases, and 5 bases lay outside the gene matches. CDR1 is SSHAT, CDR2 FNYEAQ, per germline (reference sequence). As DNA, the CDR3 is TGTGCCAGCAGCCCCGGGACAGGGTATAATGAAAAACTGTTTTTT. Its protein product is CASSPGTGYNEKLFF.

J is TRBJ2-2 and V is TRBV7-3, with 8 bases aligning to TRBD1. CDR1 is SGHTA, CDR2 FQGTGA, per germline. CDR3 length equals 15 residues. The V gene end was trimmed by 5 bases and the J gene end by 4 bases; junction bases not matched to a gene: 6. For the CDR3, the DNA is TGTGCCAGCAGCACCCAGGGGGCTTTCACCGGGGAGCTGTTTTTT. Translating it yields CASSTQGAFTGELFF.

There are a few counts of this clone. The chain has TRBV7-3 and TRBJ2-3; D gene ambiguous. The V gene's germline CDR1 is SGHTA and CDR2 FQGTGA. This CDR3 is 16 amino acids long. Deletions cut 0 bases from V and 2 bases from J, with 12 bases between. The CDR3 reads CASSLTMGPNTDTQYF. CDR3 DNA sequence: TGTGCCAGCAGCTTAACGATGGGCCCGAACACAGATACGCAGTATTTT.

The chain combines TRBV11-2 with TRBJ2-3; TRBD2 matches at 7 bases. The CDR3 is made up of 15 amino acids. V lost 2 bases and J lost 1; bases outside the gene matches: 3. Germline loops: CDR1 SGHAT, CDR2 FQNNGV. The CDR3 loop reads CASSLRGGGTDTQYF. The CDR3 bases are TGTGCCAGCAGCTTAAGGGGAGGGGGCACAGATACGCAGTATTTT.

V and J are TRBV19 and TRBJ1-5, with D possibly being TRBD1 (5 bases). The ends were cut back, 7 bases at V and 2 bases at J, with 15 bases in the middle. From germline, CDR1 is LNHDA and CDR2 SQIVND (reference sequence). CDR3 length equals 15 residues. CDR3 sequence reads: CASTRGRGGNQPQHF. The CDR3 nucleotides are TGTGCCAGTACTCGTGGGAGGGGAGGCAATCAGCCCCAGCATTTT.

V and J are TRBV19 and TRBJ1-4, with D tentatively TRBD1 (5 bases). Germline V gene lookup returns CDR1 LNHDA and CDR2 SQIVND (reference sequence). The V end was cut by 1 base, the J end by 4 bases, with 7 bases between. The CDR3 contains 14 residues. CDR3 sequence reads: CASSIGGGNEKLFF. CDR3 bases: TGTGCCAGTAGTATAGGGGGCGGTAATGAAAAACTGTTTTTT.

The chain carries TRBV6-5 and TRBJ2-7; TRBD2 matches at 9 bases. The CDR3 consists of 15 residues. The V segment lost 5 bases and the J segment 3 bases; nucleotides outside the gene matches: 8. CDR1 is MNHEY, CDR2 SVGAGI, per germline. The CDR3 region has the DNA TGTGCCAGCAGTCCCGATAGCGGGAGCGTCTACGAGCAGTACTTC. It is translated as CASSPDSGSVYEQYF.

The chain employs TRBV19 and TRBJ1-5; TRBD1 might be the D (5 bases). This CDR3 has 15 residues. V was cut by 3 bases and J by 0 bases, with 9 bases left in between. Germline CDR1 is LNHDA and CDR2 is SQIVND (reference sequence). CDR3 protein: CASSMKGSSNQPQHF. CDR3 coding DNA: TGTGCCAGTAGTATGAAGGGGTCTAGCAATCAGCCCCAGCATTTT.

The chain has TRBV28 and TRBJ2-7; TRBD1 aligns across 9 bases. This CDR3 contains 16 residues. Germline-derived CDR1 and CDR2 are MDHEN and SYDVKM. The V and J ends lost 3 bases and 2 bases, in that order; junction bases with no gene match: 8. The CDR3 spells CASSFLPGQGPYEQYF. CDR3 in DNA: TGTGCCAGCAGTTTTCTACCGGGACAGGGACCCTACGAGCAGTACTTC. The variable domain in full, completed from reference TRBV28 and TRBJ2-7, reads DVKVTQSSRYLVKRTGEKVFLECVQDMDHENMFWYRQDPGLGLRLIYFSYDVKMKEKGDIPEGYSVSREKKERFSLILESASTNQTSMYLCASSFLPGQGPYEQYFGPGTRLTVT.

The chain uses TRBV19 and TRBJ2-6, with TRBD1 matching 8 bases. The CDR3 spans 16 residues. Trimming at V came to 3 bases and at J to 2 bases, leaving 3 bases not matched to a gene. Per germline, CDR1 LNHDA and CDR2 SQIVND (reference sequence). Here the CDR3 reads CASSMRTGTGANVLTF. The CDR3 DNA sequence: TGTGCCAGTAGTATGAGGACAGGGACTGGGGCCAACGTCCTGACTTTC.

CDR3 loop: CASSYGPYGYTF. The DNA for the CDR3 is TGTGCCAGCAGTTATGGGCCTTATGGCTACACCTTC. V gene TRBV6-5 combines with J gene TRBJ1-2; the D is unclear. Germline CDR1 and CDR2: MNHEY and SVGAGI. V lost 3 bases, J lost 5 bases, and 7 bases lay in between. The CDR3 runs 12 residues.

CDR3 DNA: TGTGCCAGCAGCCCTACCGGGACATACAACTATGGCTACACCTTC. Translation: CASSPTGTYNYGYTF. The V and J genes are TRBV7-8 and TRBJ1-2; TRBD1 is a possible D gene (6 bases). Trimming removed 5 bases from V and 2 bases from J, with 15 bases in between. The CDR3 covers 15 residues. CDR1 is SGHVS, CDR2 FQNEAQ, per germline. The variable domain in full, completed from reference TRBV7-8 and TRBJ1-2, reads GAGVSQSPRYKVAKRGQDVALRCDPISGHVSLFWYQQALGQGPEFLTYFQNEAQLDKSGLPSDRFFAERPEGSVSTLKIQRTQQEDSAVYLCASSPTGTYNYGYTFGSGTRLTVV.

The V call is TRBV20-1, the J call TRBJ2-5; D possibly corresponds to TRBD2 (6 bases). V dropped 4 bases and J dropped 5 bases, with 8 bases sitting between them. This CDR3 is 11 amino acids long. Per germline, CDR1 DFQATT and CDR2 SNEGSKA (reference sequence). CDR3 nucleotides: TGCAGTGCTATGGAGGGGGAGACCCAGTACTTC. Encoded protein: CSAMEGETQYF.

This clone appeared a single time. V usage is TRBV28 and J usage is TRBJ1-3; D possibly corresponds to TRBD1 (5 bases). Trimming cost V 7 bases and J 2 bases, with 12 bases left between them. The CDR3 has 14 amino acids. Germline values: CDR1 MDHEN, CDR2 SYDVKM. Here the CDR3 reads CASKFPGTGNTIYF. The CDR3 DNA is TGTGCCAGCAAGTTTCCAGGGACTGGAAACACCATATATTTT. The full variable domain, with the rest looked up from reference TRBV28 and TRBJ1-3, is DVKVTQSSRYLVKRTGEKVFLECVQDMDHENMFWYRQDPGLGLRLIYFSYDVKMKEKGDIPEGYSVSREKKERFSLILESASTNQTSMYLCASKFPGTGNTIYFGEGSWLTVV.

This chain joins TRBV19 and TRBJ2-3; tentatively, D is TRBD1 (5 bases). Trimming left V 4 bases short and J 6 bases short, with 14 bases between. The CDR3 loop spans 14 amino acids. The germline gives CDR1 LNHDA, CDR2 SQIVND (reference sequence). CDR3 sequence: CASSTRQFIDTQYF. Written as DNA, the CDR3 is TGTGCCAGTAGTACCCGACAGTTCATTGATACGCAGTATTTT.

The chain combines TRBV7-3 with TRBJ2-3, with 8 bases aligning to TRBD2. The CDR3 consists of 15 residues. Germline loops: CDR1 SGHTA, CDR2 FQGTGA. V shed 3 bases and J 2 bases; nucleotides not matched to a gene: 4. CDR3: CASSFLAGLTDTQYF. DNA of the CDR3: TGTGCCAGCAGCTTCCTAGCGGGTCTCACAGATACGCAGTATTTT.